A single sample is the source of the 22 T cell receptor beta chains below, sequenced in a study of CD8+ T cells in alopecia areata. RNA, once extracted, was reverse transcribed into cDNA for use as the sequencing template. Assay: immunoSEQ multiplex PCR; the TCRdb copy retains only in-frame clones and omits some. The sample contains 150,000 or so clones, over 45% of which appear only once. Material for sequencing was CD4+ T cells sorted from blood. The receptor source for this set is a human donor with alopecia areata.

The chain has TRBV7-3 and TRBJ2-2; D remains ambiguous. CDR3 length: 12 residues. Per the germline V gene, CDR1 is SGHTA and CDR2 is FQGTGA. V was pared by 2 bases and J by 6 bases, with 4 bases between. For the CDR3, the DNA is TGTGCCAGCAGCTTACGGGCCGGGGAGCTGTTTTTT. Amino acid sequence: CASSLRAGELFF. Looking up the rest from reference TRBV7-3 and TRBJ2-2 gives the full variable domain: GAGVSQTPSNKVTEKGKYVELRCDPISGHTALYWYRQSLGQGPEFLIYFQGTGAADDSGLPNDRFFAVRPEGSVSTLKIQRTERGDSAVYLCASSLRAGELFFGEGSRLTVL.

This clone was recorded once. V usage is TRBV2 and J usage is TRBJ2-5; TRBD2 is a possible D gene (5 bases). The V end was cut by 4 bases, the J end by 5 bases, with 8 bases between. The CDR3 extends over 12 amino acids. The germline CDR1 and CDR2 sequences are SNHLY and FYNNEI. CDR3 protein: CASSGPGETQYF. The DNA for the CDR3 is TGTGCCAGCAGTGGTCCGGGGGAGACCCAGTACTTC.

The V call is TRBV2, the J call TRBJ2-3; 8 bases agree with TRBD2. V gave up 1 base and J gave up 3 bases; unmatched junction bases: 6. Germline-derived CDR1 and CDR2 are SNHLY and FYNNEI. The CDR3 totals 16 residues. The CDR3, as DNA: TGTGCCAGCAGTGAAGACGCGGGGGGAGGAACAGATACGCAGTATTTT. Translated, it gives CASSEDAGGGTDTQYF.

V is TRBV13 and J is TRBJ2-5; 9 nucleotides line up with TRBD1. The CDR3 covers 16 residues. Germline CDR1 reads PRHDT; CDR2 reads FYEKMQ (reference sequence). V lost 3 bases, J lost 2 bases, and 7 bases stayed unmatched. The CDR3 protein is CASSLNPGQGQETQYF. CDR3 sequence (DNA): TGTGCCAGCAGCTTGAACCCGGGACAGGGTCAAGAGACCCAGTACTTC.

The chain recombines TRBV2 with TRBJ2-1, with D perhaps TRBD1 (6 bases). Germline V gives CDR1 SNHLY, CDR2 FYNNEI. CDR3 length: 13 amino acids. The V gene lost 7 bases and the J gene lost 5 bases, with 12 bases spanning the gap. CDR3 protein: CASTGVRDNEQFF. In nucleotides, the CDR3 is TGTGCCAGCACAGGGGTGCGCGACAATGAGCAGTTCTTC.

The V gene is TRBV30, the J gene TRBJ2-2, with D possibly TRBD1 on 6 matching bases. The V gene's germline CDR1 is GTSNPN and CDR2 SVGIG (reference sequence). The CDR3 contains 13 residues. The V gene lost 2 bases and the J gene lost 5 bases, with 9 bases spanning the gap. The CDR3 DNA follows: TGTGCCTGGAGTTCACAGGGTACCGGGGAGCTGTTTTTT. As protein: CAWSSQGTGELFF. Together with reference TRBV30 and TRBJ2-2, the CDR3 gives the full variable domain: SQTIHQWPATLVQPVGSPLSLECTVEGTSNPNLYWYRQAAGRGLQLLFYSVGIGQISSEVPQNLSASRPQDRQFILSSKKLLLSDSGFYLCAWSSQGTGELFFGEGSRLTVL.

The rearrangement links TRBV15 to TRBJ1-2, with 8 positions matching TRBD1. The trim removed 4 bases at V and 3 bases at J, leaving 4 bases unmatched. Germline V lookup: CDR1 LNHNV, CDR2 YYDKDF (reference sequence). The CDR3 totals 14 residues. CDR3 sequence (DNA): TGTGCCACCAGCACCCCGACAGGGGACTATGGCTACACCTTC. Translated, it gives CATSTPTGDYGYTF.

This clone has only a few counts. The chain is built from TRBV29-1 and TRBJ2-7, with no clear D. Germline CDR1 SQVTM, CDR2 ANQGSEA. The CDR3 contains 11 residues. V lost 0 bases to trimming and J lost 4 bases, with 4 bases between them. The CDR3 sequence: CSVEDLYEQYF. The CDR3, as DNA: TGCAGCGTTGAAGATCTTTACGAGCAGTACTTC.

This clone was counted only a few times. This chain uses TRBV29-1 with TRBJ1-2; 12 nucleotides match TRBD1. There are 15 residues in the CDR3. The ends lost 5 bases at V and 6 bases at J; junction bases unmatched: 10. Per germline, CDR1 SQVTM and CDR2 ANQGSEA. Here the CDR3 DNA reads TGCAGCGTTACTCGTGCCGGGACAGGGGGCGATGGCTACACCTTC. Translated, it gives CSVTRAGTGGDGYTF.

This clone occurred a few times. The genes are TRBV7-9 and TRBJ2-4; perhaps D is TRBD1 or TRBD2 (5 bases each). Deletions cut 9 bases from V and 1 base from J, with 13 bases between. CDR1 and CDR2 (germline): SEHNR, FQNEAQ (reference sequence). The CDR3 is 14 amino acids. CDR3 sequence (DNA): TGTGCCAGATCCCGGTGGGGGGCCAAAAACATTCAGTACTTC. It specifies CARSRWGAKNIQYF.

The gene calls are TRBV5-1 and TRBJ2-1, with D possibly being TRBD1 or TRBD2 (5 bases each). V gave up 4 bases and J gave up 0 bases, with 14 bases separating them. The CDR3 has 16 amino acids. Germline CDR1 reads SGHRS; CDR2 reads YFSETQ. The CDR3 reads CASSLGTGSSYNEQFF. The CDR3, as DNA: TGCGCCAGCAGCCTTGGGACGGGGAGCTCCTACAATGAGCAGTTCTTC.

Notes on this clone: At one end, the junction sequence differs from germline, possibly due to a read error. The rearrangement uses TRBV2 and TRBJ2-7; D might be TRBD2 (6 bases). In germline, CDR1 is SNHLY, CDR2 FYNNEI. The CDR3 consists of 13 residues. As DNA, the CDR3 is TGTGCCAGCAATATACTAGCTCAAACCTTCGCGGACTTC. It specifies CASNILAQTFADF.

DNA of the CDR3: TGTGCCAGCTCTCCAAGACTAGCGGACCTGGATACGCAGTATTTT. It yields the protein CASSPRLADLDTQYF. The J gene is TRBJ2-3, the V gene TRBV18; 9 bases align to TRBD2. Germline loops: CDR1 KGHSH, CDR2 LQKENI. The CDR3 is made up of 15 amino acids. The V segment lost 6 bases and the J segment 6 bases; nucleotides outside the gene matches: 10. The full variable domain, completed using reference TRBV18 and TRBJ2-3, is NAGVMQNPRHLVRRRGQEARLRCSPMKGHSHVYWYRQLPEEGLKFMVYLQKENIIDESGMPKERFSAEFPKEGPSILRIQQVVRGDSAAYFCASSPRLADLDTQYFGPGTRLTVL.

The chain uses TRBV4-1 and TRBJ1-3, with a tentative D call TRBD1 (5 bases). The V end was cut by 1 base, the J end by 5 bases, with 9 bases between. This CDR3 comprises 14 residues. Germline V CDR1 and CDR2: MGHRA, YSYEKL. The CDR3 bases are TGCGCCAGCAGCCAAGGGACACTGAGAAACACCATATATTTT. Encoded protein: CASSQGTLRNTIYF.

This clone was seen just once. The chain couples TRBV4-1 to TRBJ2-2; D is perhaps TRBD2 (6 bases). Trimming cost V 3 bases and J 6 bases, with 11 bases left between them. CDR3 length: 14 residues. Per the germline V gene, CDR1 is MGHRA and CDR2 is YSYEKL. The CDR3 nucleotides are TGCGCCAGCAGCCAGGGACTTAGGTCCGGGGAGCTGTTTTTT. Translation: CASSQGLRSGELFF.

Note on this clone: Additional DNA sequences in this sample encode the identical CDR3. V gene TRBV29-1 combines with J gene TRBJ2-5; D not certain. Germline V gene sequence: CDR1 SQVTM, CDR2 ANQGSEA. V was shortened by 3 bases and J by 5 bases, with 1 base between the two germline ends. This CDR3 has 9 residues. In nucleotides, the CDR3 is TGCAGCGTTGAGGAGACCCAGTACTTC. This translates into CSVEETQYF.

The V and J genes are TRBV2 and TRBJ2-1; D not certain. Germline V gives CDR1 SNHLY, CDR2 FYNNEI. The CDR3 has 15 residues. V was trimmed by 3 bases and J by 2 bases, leaving 11 bases between them. As DNA, the CDR3 is TGTGCCAGCAGTGATCATATACCAACCTACAATGAGCAGTTCTTC. It is translated as CASSDHIPTYNEQFF.

This rearrangement joins TRBV2 to TRBJ1-5; D unresolved. Per germline, CDR1 SNHLY and CDR2 FYNNEI. CDR3 length: 14 amino acids. V was pared by 1 base and J by 0 bases, with 4 bases between. DNA of the CDR3: TGTGCCAGCAGTGAAGGGGGTAGCAATCAGCCCCAGCATTTT. It specifies CASSEGGSNQPQHF.

The sample holds one count of this clone. The V and J genes are TRBV30 and TRBJ1-1, with D uncertain. V was pared by 1 base and J by 3 bases, with 9 bases between. The CDR3 covers 13 residues. CDR1 and CDR2 from the germline V gene are GTSNPN and SVGIG (reference sequence). CDR3 residues: CAWSAGADTEAFF. The DNA for the CDR3 is TGTGCCTGGAGTGCTGGCGCTGACACTGAAGCTTTCTTT. Supplemented by reference TRBV30 and TRBJ1-1, the full variable domain reads SQTIHQWPATLVQPVGSPLSLECTVEGTSNPNLYWYRQAAGRGLQLLFYSVGIGQISSEVPQNLSASRPQDRQFILSSKKLLLSDSGFYLCAWSAGADTEAFFGQGTRLTVV.

Only a few counts were recorded for this clone. The rearrangement links TRBV29-1 to TRBJ2-3; 7 positions agree with TRBD2. CDR3 length: 13 residues. Germline V CDR1 and CDR2: SQVTM, ANQGSEA. The ends lost 4 bases at V and 3 bases at J; junction bases unmatched: 4. CDR3 DNA: TGCAGCGTTGTGCGGGAGAGGACAGATACGCAGTATTTT. Translated: CSVVRERTDTQYF.

The gene calls are TRBV7-3 and TRBJ2-6; D may be TRBD1 (5 bases). The CDR3 contains 17 residues. CDR1 is SGHTA, CDR2 FQGTGA, per germline. V lost 3 bases to trimming and J lost 0 bases, with 12 bases between them. DNA of the CDR3: TGTGCCAGCAGCTTTCGTGGCAGGGCCTCTGGGGCCAACGTCCTGACTTTC. Translated: CASSFRGRASGANVLTF.

This chain connects TRBV29-1 to TRBJ2-1, with D perhaps TRBD1 (6 bases). The ends were cut back, 7 bases at V and 9 bases at J, with 16 bases in the middle. The CDR3 is 12 amino acids. From germline, CDR1 is SQVTM and CDR2 ANQGSEA. Here the CDR3 DNA reads TGCAGCGCAGGGGCCCAAGGGCCTGAGCAGTTCTTC. Its translation: CSAGAQGPEQFF.